Listed here are 21 T cell receptor beta chains from one sample, sequenced in a study of T cells in Graves' hyperthyroidism and ophthalmopathy. There were TCR beta CDR3 regions amplified from RNA transcripts. HTBI primers were used for first-round RT-PCR of the TCR CDR3. Using its own MiXCR run on the multiplex PCR reads, TCRdb lists one record per CDR3 protein. The sample contains fewer than 200,000 distinct CDR3 sequences, around 15% of which appear only once. The material sequenced was blood. These receptors all come from a woman in her 50s with Graves' hyperthyroidism.

V usage is TRBV7-9 and J usage is TRBJ2-3, with D hard to call. The CDR3 is 15 amino acids. Germline assignment: CDR1 SEHNR and CDR2 FQNEAQ (reference sequence). The V gene lost 4 bases and the J gene lost 0 bases, with 11 bases spanning the gap. This chain's CDR3 is CASSWIVPSTDTQYF. As DNA, the CDR3 is TGTGCCAGCAGCTGGATAGTTCCGAGCACAGATACGCAGTATTTT.

This clonotype showed up just once. J is TRBJ2-2 and V is TRBV24-1; 8 bases match TRBD1. The V gene's germline CDR1 is KGHDR and CDR2 SFDVKD. V dropped 2 bases and J dropped 6; count of bases not matched to a gene: 7. CDR3 length equals 16 residues. CDR3 loop: CATSDWQGAISGELFF. DNA of the CDR3: TGTGCCACCAGTGATTGGCAGGGGGCTATCTCCGGGGAGCTGTTTTTT.

In its sample, this clonotype was seen many times. One end of the junction is discordant with germline, which a read error may explain. This rearrangement joins TRBV11-2 to TRBJ1-1, with a tentative D call TRBD1 (5 bases). Germline-derived CDR1 and CDR2 are SGHAT and FQNNGV. The CDR3 loop spans 17 amino acids. The CDR3: CASSPRFRGTLNTEASF. CDR3 DNA: TGTGCCAGCAGCCCTCGGTTCCGGGGGACGTTGAACACTGAAGCTTCCTTT. Based on the CDR3 plus reference TRBV11-2 and TRBJ1-1, the full variable domain is EAGVAQSPRYKIIEKRQSVAFWCNPISGHATLYWYQQILGQGPKLLIQFQNNGVVDDSQLPKDRFSAERLKGVDSTLKIQPAKLEDSAVYLCASSPRFRGTLNTEASFGQGTRLTVV.

The chain links TRBV7-6 to TRBJ2-3; 10 bases are a match to TRBD2. Trimming removed 0 bases from V and 0 bases from J; junction bases left unmatched: 3. The germline CDR1 and CDR2 sequences are SGHVS and FNYEAQ. The CDR3 contains 17 residues. CDR3 sequence (DNA): TGTGCCAGCAGCTTAGCTAGCGGGGGGCCTAGCACAGATACGCAGTATTTT. It specifies CASSLASGGPSTDTQYF.

This clonotype was counted at least ten times. V and J are TRBV5-8 and TRBJ2-5, with 8 bases matching TRBD2. CDR3 length equals 12 residues. V lost 9 bases to trimming and J lost 5 bases; unmatched junction nucleotides: 6. Per the germline V gene, CDR1 is SGHTS and CDR2 is YDEGEE. The CDR3 DNA follows: TGTGCCAACTCGGGGGGGCTCGAGACCCAGTACTTC. Amino acid sequence: CANSGGLETQYF.

This clonotype showed up many times. This sequence joins TRBV29-1 and TRBJ2-5; D is ambiguous. Germline CDR1 reads SQVTM; CDR2 reads ANQGSEA. Trimming left V 7 bases short and J 8 bases short, with 11 bases between. This CDR3 spans 10 amino acids. The CDR3 spells CSGLEVTQYF. The CDR3 coding sequence is TGCAGCGGACTCGAGGTCACCCAGTACTTC.

This clonotype was counted between two and nine times. The chain links TRBV18 to TRBJ1-6; 11 positions agree with TRBD1. The germline V gene has CDR1 KGHSH and CDR2 LQKENI. With V trimmed by 3 bases and J by 8 bases, 6 bases remained unmatched. This CDR3 contains 16 residues. CDR3: CASSPRDRGNHSPLHF. The CDR3 region has the DNA TGTGCCAGCTCACCGCGGGACAGGGGGAATCATTCACCCCTCCACTTT.

Ten or more counts support this clonotype. The chain combines TRBV19 with TRBJ1-1; D gene unclear. CDR3 size: 17 residues. V lost 7 bases and J lost 2, with 23 bases in between. Germline CDR1 is LNHDA and CDR2 is SQIVND (reference sequence). The CDR3 region has the DNA TGTGCCAGTATCCCAAGACGAGGTAAGGAAGGAAACACTGAAGCTTTCTTT. It translates to CASIPRRGKEGNTEAFF.

This clonotype was counted ten times or more. The chain links TRBV2 to TRBJ1-4; 8 nucleotides align to TRBD1. Germline CDR1 SNHLY, CDR2 FYNNEI. V lost 6 bases to trimming and J lost 8 bases; unmatched junction nucleotides: 11. The CDR3 is 15 residues long. DNA of the CDR3: TGTGCCAGCAGGGCCCCCGGGACAGGACGGGAAAAACTGTTTTTT. This translates into CASRAPGTGREKLFF. The full variable domain, with the rest looked up from reference TRBV2 and TRBJ1-4, is EPEVTQTPSHQVTQMGQEVILRCVPISNHLYFYWYRQILGQKVEFLVSFYNNEISEKSEIFDDQFSVERPDGSNFTLKIRSTKLEDSAMYFCASRAPGTGREKLFFGSGTQLSVL.

Worth noting for this clonotype: A much larger clone differs from this one at a single base, so this may be a read error. The chain recombines TRBV5-1 with TRBJ1-1; TRBD1 is a possible D gene (6 bases). Germline CDR1 is SGHRS and CDR2 is YFSETQ. The CDR3 is 16 amino acids. The CDR3 DNA reads TGCGCCAGCAGCATACAGGGAGGGGGGTCGAACACTAAAGCTTTCTTT. This sequence encodes CASSIQGGGSNTKAFF. The full variable domain, with the rest looked up from reference TRBV5-1 and TRBJ1-1, is KAGVTQTPRYLIKTRGQQVTLSCSPISGHRSVSWYQQTPGQGLQFLFEYFSETQRNKGNFPGRFSGRQFSNSRSEMNVSTLELGDSALYLCASSIQGGGSNTKAFFGQGTRLTVV.

The CDR3 bases are TGCAGTGCTAGAAGGGGCGCGGGCACAGATACGCAGTATTTT. Translation gives CSARRGAGTDTQYF. The J gene is TRBJ2-3, the V gene TRBV20-1, with D possibly matching TRBD1 (5 bases). The V and J ends lost 2 bases and 1 base respectively, with 10 bases between them. The germline V gene has CDR1 DFQATT and CDR2 SNEGSKA (reference sequence). The CDR3 has 14 residues.

This clonotype was seen at least ten times. The gene calls are TRBV6-4 and TRBJ1-1; D gene uncertain. The CDR3 loop spans 13 amino acids. Germline V gene sequence: CDR1 MRHNA, CDR2 SNTAGT. Trimming pared 3 bases from V and 6 bases from J, leaving 11 bases between. CDR3 loop: CASSEEVGAEAFF. The CDR3 region has the DNA TGTGCCAGCAGTGAGGAGGTCGGAGCTGAAGCTTTCTTT.

In its sample, this clonotype was seen many times. The chain uses TRBV2 and TRBJ1-2, with a weak D call TRBD1 (5 bases). Looked up from germline, CDR1 is SNHLY and CDR2 is FYNNEI. The CDR3 is 11 amino acids. Deletions cut 7 bases from V and 8 bases from J, with 11 bases between. The CDR3 sequence is CASTRVGGYTF. The CDR3 nucleotides are TGTGCCAGCACCAGGGTAGGGGGCTACACCTTC.

This sequence joins TRBV29-1 and TRBJ2-1, with a possible D match to TRBD2 (5 bases). This CDR3 has 15 amino acids. The germline V gene encodes CDR1 SQVTM and CDR2 ANQGSEA. The V end was cut by 7 bases, the J end by 4 bases, with 20 bases between. The CDR3 DNA is TGCAGCGCACCACCTCCCGGGGTGGCGTACAATGAGCAGTTCTTC. This codes for CSAPPPGVAYNEQFF.

Notes on this clonotype: A much larger clonotype is one base distant, so this may be a read error. This chain connects TRBV7-9 to TRBJ2-7, with D perhaps TRBD1 (5 bases). The germline gives CDR1 SEHNR, CDR2 FQNEAQ (reference sequence). CDR3 length: 16 residues. Trimming took off 5 bases at V and 2 bases at J, with 19 bases between the two ends. The CDR3 DNA reads TGTGCCAGCAGCACCTTCCAGCAAGACAGCACCTACGAGCAGTACTTC. Amino acids: CASSTFQQDSTYEQYF.

This clonotype was counted ten times or more. J is TRBJ1-1 and V is TRBV25-1; perhaps TRBD1 as D (5 bases). This CDR3 is built from 15 residues. The germline V gene has CDR1 MGHDK and CDR2 SYGVNS. The ends were cut back, 5 bases at V and 5 bases at J, with 18 bases in the middle. The CDR3 loop is CASSSPRGVTTEAFF. As DNA, the CDR3 is TGTGCCAGCAGTTCTCCCCGGGGGGTAACGACTGAAGCTTTCTTT.

This clonotype was observed many times. The V call is TRBV12-3 or TRBV12-4, the J call TRBJ2-5; D gene ambiguous. The CDR3 loop spans 13 amino acids. The ends were cut back, 5 bases at V and 1 base at J, with 8 bases in the middle. The CDR3 DNA follows: TGTGCCAGCAGTCGACTCATCCAAGAGACCCAGTACTTC. Protein: CASSRLIQETQYF.

This clonotype was counted many times. The V call is TRBV5-1, the J call TRBJ1-1, with 7 bases lining up with TRBD1. Germline CDR1 SGHRS, CDR2 YFSETQ. This CDR3 is 16 amino acids long. The V and J ends lost 0 bases and 8 bases, in that order; junction bases with no gene match: 13. This CDR3 reads CASSLELTGRGGEAFF. CDR3 nucleotides: TGCGCCAGCAGCTTGGAGCTGACAGGGCGAGGGGGGGAAGCTTTCTTT. The full variable domain, in which reference TRBV5-1 and TRBJ1-1 provide the parts outside the CDR3, is KAGVTQTPRYLIKTRGQQVTLSCSPISGHRSVSWYQQTPGQGLQFLFEYFSETQRNKGNFPGRFSGRQFSNSRSEMNVSTLELGDSALYLCASSLELTGRGGEAFFGQGTRLTVV.

The chain has TRBV4-1 and TRBJ1-2, with TRBD1 identical over 8 bases. The germline gives CDR1 MGHRA, CDR2 YSYEKL. The CDR3 totals 14 residues. V lost 4 bases to trimming and J lost 7 bases; unmatched junction nucleotides: 8. The CDR3 loop is CASSRTQGEGGYTF. In nucleotides, the CDR3 is TGCGCCAGCAGCCGAACACAGGGGGAGGGTGGCTACACCTTC.

This clonotype was detected many times. V is TRBV6-4 and J is TRBJ1-6, with D unclear. The CDR3 is 13 amino acids. The germline gives CDR1 MRHNA, CDR2 SNTAGT. V gave up 3 bases and J gave up 6 bases, with 6 bases separating them. CDR3 bases: TGTGCCAGCAGTGAAATCGTTAATTCACCCCTCCACTTT. Amino acids: CASSEIVNSPLHF.

Only a few counts were recorded for this clonotype. This sequence may be a read error, since a much larger clone differs from it by one base. The chain has TRBV5-6 and TRBJ1-1, with 7 bases fitting TRBD1. Germline V gene sequence: CDR1 SGHDT, CDR2 YYEEEE. The CDR3 is made up of 12 amino acids. J lost 4 bases, V lost 4 bases, and 1 base had no gene match. The DNA of the CDR3 is TGTGCCAGCAGCCGACAGGGCACTGAAGCTTTCTTT. It is translated as CASSRQGTEAFF.